This T cell receptor beta chain was found in a study of T cell changes during pregnancy in multiple sclerosis. The data were produced by immunoSEQ multiplex PCR, yet TCRdb's version contains in-frame clones alone and is incomplete. Of about 72,000 clones detected, around 92% appear once; the ten largest clones hold approximately 0.71%. The CDR3 extends over 16 amino acids. V lost 5 bases to trimming and J lost 6 bases; unmatched junction nucleotides: 6. Germline V lookup: CDR1 SEHNR, CDR2 FQNEAQ (reference sequence). This clonotype originated in a female donor in good health, enrolled as a control in a pregnancy study. This specimen consisted of peripheral blood, obtained in the third trimester of pregnancy. The V and J genes are TRBV7-9 and TRBJ1-6, with 11 bases lining up with TRBD1. DNA of the CDR3: TGTGCCAGCAGCACAGGGACAGGGGGAATTAATTCACCCCTCCACTTT. This encodes CASSTGTGGINSPLHF.